Detailed here is one T cell receptor beta chain. Trimming removed 8 bases from V and 4 bases from J, with 16 bases in between. Germline lookup yields CDR1 SNHLY and CDR2 FYNNEI. The CDR3 contains 14 residues. The data were taken from a study of shared T cell receptors in the human thymus. Only in-frame clones appear in the TCRdb table, and some are missing; sequencing was by immunoSEQ multiplex PCR. The sample comprises 500,000 to 850,000 clones, 70% to 90% of which are singletons, and roughly 0.0089% rests with the top ten. The same sample was also used in a study of human thymus T cells. This second study notes: Thymic and blood repertoires appeared to display a bias in their usage of V and J genes. Related research reported highly overlapping thymic repertoires among unrelated individuals.

Sequencing was performed on thymocytes. This receptor was obtained from a boy in the first two years of life with a congenital heart defect. The V and J genes are TRBV2 and TRBJ2-3; D perhaps matches TRBD1 (5 bases). The CDR3: CASRRWGASDTQYF. In DNA form, the CDR3 reads TGTGCCAGCCGCAGGTGGGGCGCGTCAGATACGCAGTATTTT.